This T cell receptor (beta chain) was sequenced in a study of T cell responses to AZD1222 COVID-19 vaccine. Regarding the study as a whole: The peak T cell response came first, and repertoires were sampled only after it.

This CDR3 has 12 residues. With 5 bases removed from V and 4 bases from J, the gap between germline ends came to 8 bases. The germline V gene encodes CDR1 SGHTA and CDR2 FQGNSA. Recipients boosted at about 4 weeks or about 12 weeks are pooled. Sequenced by immunoSEQ multiplex PCR; TCRdb stores in-frame clones only, minus some. In the table there are approximately 100,000 clones, roughly 86% of which are singletons. With regard to this clone: Its antigen is not identified.

The sample here was peripheral blood, taken 28 days after the second AZD1222 dose. V is TRBV7-2 and J is TRBJ2-5; no firm D call. The clonotype comes from an adult who received the AZD1222 COVID-19 vaccine. CDR3 DNA sequence: TGTGCCAGCAGCCTCCCCATAGAGACCCAGTACTTC. Amino acids: CASSLPIETQYF.